The next 17 T cell receptor beta chains were all read from a single sample in a study of blood T cell repertoires in COVID-19. Measured with immunoSEQ multiplex PCR; TCRdb has only the in-frame clones, and not every one. The sample contains about 44,000 clones, around 89% of which appear only once. The sample taken for sequencing was peripheral blood. These receptors all stem from a man aged 70 or older with active COVID-19.

The V call is TRBV9, the J call TRBJ2-3; D ambiguous. In germline, CDR1 is SGDLS, CDR2 YYNGEE. This CDR3 has 13 amino acids. The ends were cut back, 3 bases at V and 5 bases at J, with 10 bases in the middle. The CDR3 nucleotides are TGTGCCAGCAGCGGTCCCCTCGGAGATACGCAGTATTTT. Translated: CASSGPLGDTQYF.

The table lists this clone with a count of one. J is TRBJ2-2 and V is TRBV6-5; D gene uncertain. Germline assignment: CDR1 MNHEY and CDR2 SVGAGI. V was trimmed by 9 bases and J by 2 bases, leaving 13 bases between them. The CDR3 contains 14 residues. In DNA, the CDR3 is TGTGCCAGTCACCCTAGTTTTAACACCGGGGAGCTGTTTTTT. Residues: CASHPSFNTGELFF.

This clone is a singleton in its sample. V and J are TRBV27 and TRBJ2-3; D unresolved. Trimming took 5 bases from V and 6 from J, leaving 15 bases between them. Germline CDR1 and CDR2: MNHEY and SMNVEV (reference sequence). This CDR3 spans 14 amino acids. The CDR3 DNA is TGTGCCAGCAGTCCTACAGACGGCCTCGATACGCAGTATTTT. Translated: CASSPTDGLDTQYF.

The rearrangement joins TRBV11-2 to TRBJ1-2, with TRBD1 as a possible D gene (6 bases). Trimming pared 5 bases from V and 5 bases from J, leaving 12 bases between. Looked up from germline, CDR1 is SGHAT and CDR2 is FQNNGV. CDR3 size: 13 residues. The CDR3 coding sequence is TGTGCCAGCAGCGTAGGGACAATATATGGCTACACCTTC. Its translation is CASSVGTIYGYTF.

The chain has TRBV3-1 (or the pseudogene TRBV3-2) and TRBJ2-7, with TRBD1 matching over 9 bases. The CDR3 has 19 amino acids. J lost 2 bases, V lost 1 base, and 15 bases had no gene match. Germline CDR1 is LGHDT and CDR2 is YNNKEL (reference sequence). CDR3 in amino acids: CASSQVNLPGQGKTYEQYF. The CDR3 region has the DNA TGTGCCAGCAGCCAAGTAAACTTACCGGGACAGGGAAAGACCTACGAGCAGTACTTC.

V gene TRBV19 combines with J gene TRBJ1-5; no clear D. The V gene's germline CDR1 is LNHDA and CDR2 SQIVND (reference sequence). The CDR3 consists of 14 residues. Trimming pared 3 bases from V and 4 bases from J, leaving 10 bases between. Written as DNA, the CDR3 is TGTGCCAGTAGTATGCGTGAAATTAATCAGCCCCAGCATTTT. Its protein is CASSMREINQPQHF. The full variable domain, completed using reference TRBV19 and TRBJ1-5, is DGGITQSPKYLFRKEGQNVTLSCEQNLNHDAMYWYRQDPGQGLRLIYYSQIVNDFQKGDIAEGYSVSREKKESFPLTVTSAQKNPTAFYLCASSMREINQPQHFGDGTRLSIL.

The chain is built from TRBV10-2 and TRBJ1-5; TRBD1 matches 8 bases. The ends lost 7 bases at V and 2 bases at J; junction bases unmatched: 1. Germline V gene sequence: CDR1 WSHSY, CDR2 SAAADI. The CDR3 runs 13 residues. For the CDR3, the DNA is TGCGCCAGCACGGGACAGGGCAATCAGCCCCAGCATTTT. Protein: CASTGQGNQPQHF.

The chain employs TRBV6-2 or TRBV6-3 and TRBJ1-2; TRBD1 matches at 7 bases. The germline V gene has CDR1 MNHEY and CDR2 SVGEGT. Trimming at V came to 3 bases and at J to 6 bases, leaving 4 bases not matched to a gene. CDR3 size: 13 residues. As DNA, the CDR3 is TGTGCCAGCAGTTATCACAGGGGCGATGGCTACACCTTC. It specifies CASSYHRGDGYTF.

The V gene is TRBV4-3, the J gene TRBJ2-2, with 8 bases identical to TRBD2. Germline-derived CDR1 and CDR2 are LGHNA and YSLEER. This CDR3 spans 18 amino acids. The J segment lost 6 bases and the V segment lost 0 bases, leaving 12 bases of the junction unmatched. The CDR3 DNA follows: TGCGCCAGCAGCCAAGATGTAGCGGGGACCCGAGTGGCCGGGGAGCTGTTTTTT. Encoded protein: CASSQDVAGTRVAGELFF.

The J gene is TRBJ1-3, the V gene TRBV10-3; TRBD1 is a possible D gene (5 bases). Trimming took off 11 bases at V and 2 bases at J, with 19 bases between the two ends. The CDR3 is made up of 15 amino acids. Germline V lookup: CDR1 ENHRY, CDR2 SYGVKD. CDR3 amino acids: CAAMKDRTTGNTIYF. CDR3 in DNA: TGTGCCGCAATGAAGGATCGGACAACTGGAAACACCATATATTTT.

The genes are TRBV29-1 and TRBJ2-5, with D maybe TRBD2 (6 bases). Germline V gene data show CDR1 as SQVTM and CDR2 as ANQGSEA. The CDR3 has 14 amino acids. Trimming took off 1 base at V and 5 bases at J, with 14 bases between the two ends. CDR3 nucleotides: TGCAGCGTTGAAGGGACACCGGGGGTGGAGACCCAGTACTTC. The encoded protein is CSVEGTPGVETQYF.

This clone was counted a single time. The CDR3 loop reads CASSPIQGGKETQYF. The CDR3 coding sequence is TGTGCCAGCAGCCCTATACAGGGGGGCAAGGAGACCCAGTACTTC. The chain carries TRBV7-9 and TRBJ2-5; TRBD1 aligns across 8 bases. In germline, CDR1 is SEHNR, CDR2 FQNEAQ (reference sequence). V trimming: 5 bases; J trimming: 5 bases; junction bases outside the gene matches: 10. CDR3 length: 15 residues.

The chain links TRBV4-3 to TRBJ1-2; D is possibly TRBD1 (6 bases). The V gene's germline CDR1 is LGHNA and CDR2 YSLEER. V was shortened by 0 bases and J by 3 bases, with 8 bases between the two germline ends. The CDR3 length is 14 residues. The CDR3 sequence is CASSQDPGDYGYTF. The CDR3 region has the DNA TGCGCCAGCAGCCAAGATCCAGGGGACTATGGCTACACCTTC.

The chain couples TRBV5-6 to TRBJ2-7; 8 bases are a match to TRBD1. The CDR3 is 15 residues long. The germline V gene encodes CDR1 SGHDT and CDR2 YYEEEE. With V trimmed by 0 bases and J by 2 bases, 4 bases remained unmatched. The CDR3 nucleotides read TGTGCCAGCAGCTTGGGGGACAGGTTAACCTACGAGCAGTACTTC. It is translated as CASSLGDRLTYEQYF.

The chain links TRBV18 to TRBJ1-4, with TRBD1 matching over 7 bases. The CDR3 is 15 amino acids. V was pared by 3 bases and J by 2 bases, with 3 bases of the junction left unmatched. Germline lookup yields CDR1 KGHSH and CDR2 LQKENI. In nucleotides, the CDR3 is TGTGCCAGCTCACCGTTGGGACAGACTAATGAAAAACTGTTTTTT. This codes for CASSPLGQTNEKLFF.

The chain carries TRBV7-3 and TRBJ2-5; 11 nucleotides agree with TRBD2. The germline CDR1 and CDR2 sequences are SGHTA and FQGTGA. The ends lost 6 bases at V and 5 bases at J; junction bases unmatched: 8. The CDR3 loop spans 15 amino acids. CDR3 protein: CASSSTSGGGETQYF. CDR3 nucleotide sequence: TGTGCCAGCAGTTCTACTAGCGGGGGTGGGGAGACCCAGTACTTC.

The table lists this clone with a count of one. The V and J genes are TRBV7-3 and TRBJ2-3; no clear D gene. This CDR3 contains 15 residues. Germline V CDR1 and CDR2: SGHTA, FQGTGA. Trimming stripped 6 bases from V and 3 bases from J, with 16 bases between. CDR3 coding DNA: TGTGCCAGCAGTCGAGACAAGGCCAGGACAGATACGCAGTATTTT. This translates into CASSRDKARTDTQYF.